The 17 T cell receptor beta chains below all came from one sample that was sequenced in a study of blood T cell repertoires in COVID-19 (dated by TCRdb to the early 2020s). Library preparation employed the immunoSEQ multiplex PCR assay. TCRdb re-hosts the immuneACCESS table, in-frame sequences only. Its copies lack some clones; in the studies checked, an unresolved V gene accounts for under half of them, and the cause for the rest is not known. The sample contains fewer than 200,000 clones, about 86% of them found a single time. The ten top clones hold roughly 20% of the sample. The material sequenced was peripheral blood. The receptor set was obtained from a man aged 65 to 85 with active or convalescent COVID-19.

The rearrangement uses TRBV5-1 and TRBJ2-5; TRBD2 might be the D (6 bases). The V gene lost 3 bases and the J gene lost 5 bases, with 8 bases spanning the gap. This CDR3 region has 12 residues. CDR1 and CDR2 from the germline V gene are SGHRS and YFSETQ. CDR3 loop: CASSWGRETQYF. The CDR3 DNA reads TGCGCCAGCAGCTGGGGGAGGGAGACCCAGTACTTC.

V and J are TRBV11-2 and TRBJ1-2; D is unresolved. This CDR3 region has 14 residues. Trimming took off 3 bases at V and 4 bases at J, with 12 bases between the two ends. Germline V gives CDR1 SGHAT, CDR2 FQNNGV. CDR3 amino acids: CASSFDTVRYGYTF. CDR3 sequence (DNA): TGTGCCAGCAGCTTCGACACCGTTCGCTATGGCTACACCTTC. Filled out from reference TRBV11-2 and TRBJ1-2, the complete variable domain reads EAGVAQSPRYKIIEKRQSVAFWCNPISGHATLYWYQQILGQGPKLLIQFQNNGVVDDSQLPKDRFSAERLKGVDSTLKIQPAKLEDSAVYLCASSFDTVRYGYTFGSGTRLTVV.

The gene calls are TRBV6-5 and TRBJ2-3; tentative D call: TRBD2 (6 bases). With 9 bases removed from V and 8 bases from J, the gap between germline ends came to 15 bases. Germline CDR1 MNHEY, CDR2 SVGAGI. The CDR3 has 12 amino acids. The CDR3 region has the DNA TGTGCCAGTGGAGAGGGAGGAGGTACGCAGTATTTT. Translation gives CASGEGGGTQYF.

V usage is TRBV5-4 and J usage is TRBJ1-2; D perhaps matches TRBD1 (6 bases). Trimming took off 3 bases at V and 8 bases at J, with 14 bases between the two ends. CDR1 is SGHNT and CDR2 is YYREEE in the germline V gene (reference sequence). The CDR3 has 13 amino acids. Written as DNA, the CDR3 is TGTGCCAGCAGCTCACCGGACCAGGGGGGCTACACCTTC. This gives the protein CASSSPDQGGYTF.

This chain uses TRBV29-1 with TRBJ1-1; D is perhaps TRBD1 (5 bases). V was trimmed by 7 bases and J by 0 bases, leaving 12 bases between them. The length of the CDR3 is 13 residues. Germline V gene data show CDR1 as SQVTM and CDR2 as ANQGSEA. The CDR3 nucleotides read TGCAGCGCCCTGACAGACATGAACACTGAAGCTTTCTTT. This sequence encodes CSALTDMNTEAFF.

The chain uses TRBV11-2 and TRBJ1-1; D is perhaps TRBD1 (6 bases). The CDR3 has 17 amino acids. The V end lost 0 bases, the J end lost 4 bases, and 18 bases lay between the germline ends. The germline V gene has CDR1 SGHAT and CDR2 FQNNGV. CDR3 loop: CASSLDGGGGWGTEAFF. CDR3 coding DNA: TGTGCCAGCAGCTTAGATGGTGGGGGCGGTTGGGGCACTGAAGCTTTCTTT. The variable domain in full, with the rest retrieved from reference TRBV11-2 and TRBJ1-1, is EAGVAQSPRYKIIEKRQSVAFWCNPISGHATLYWYQQILGQGPKLLIQFQNNGVVDDSQLPKDRFSAERLKGVDSTLKIQPAKLEDSAVYLCASSLDGGGGWGTEAFFGQGTRLTVV.

This rearrangement joins TRBV19 to TRBJ1-4, with D perhaps TRBD1 (6 bases). CDR1 and CDR2 (germline): LNHDA, SQIVND (reference sequence). V dropped 6 bases and J dropped 4 bases, with 12 bases sitting between them. CDR3 length: 14 residues. In DNA, the CDR3 is TGTGCCAGTAGGAAGGGAGGGGGTAATGAAAAACTGTTTTTT. This encodes CASRKGGGNEKLFF.

V gene TRBV29-1 combines with J gene TRBJ2-1; perhaps TRBD2 as D (6 bases). Trimming stripped 6 bases from V and 10 bases from J, with 28 bases between. This CDR3 contains 16 residues. Germline CDR1 is SQVTM and CDR2 is ANQGSEA. The CDR3 reads CSVGSGTPGTRWEQFF. DNA for the CDR3: TGCAGCGTCGGGTCCGGGACTCCAGGAACAAGGTGGGAGCAGTTCTTC.

The chain is built from TRBV28 and TRBJ2-2, with D hard to call. V lost 10 bases, J lost 6 bases, and 12 bases lay in between. From germline, CDR1 is MDHEN and CDR2 SYDVKM. CDR3 size: 12 residues. The CDR3 nucleotides are TGTGCCACCCATCGATCGGCCGGGGAGCTGTTTTTT. Translation gives CATHRSAGELFF.

The rearrangement joins TRBV23-1 to TRBJ1-1, with a weak D call TRBD1 (6 bases). TRBV23-1 is known as an ORF, though its function is uncertain. The CDR3 sequence is 15 residues long. The ends were cut back, 8 bases at V and 5 bases at J, with 21 bases in the middle. The CDR3 nucleotides are TGCGCCAGCCTAGGGGGGGCGCGAAGGTGGACTGAAGCTTTCTTT. Amino acids: CASLGGARRWTEAFF.

This clone was seen more than once but under ten times. V gene TRBV7-2 combines with J gene TRBJ2-1; 7 nucleotides match TRBD2. Germline-derived CDR1 and CDR2 are SGHTA and FQGNSA. This CDR3 has 18 residues. The V segment lost 2 bases and the J segment 3 bases; nucleotides outside the gene matches: 13. CDR3 amino acids: CASSLLLEGLAVYNEQFF. For the CDR3, the DNA is TGTGCCAGCAGCTTATTATTAGAGGGCCTAGCGGTCTACAATGAGCAGTTCTTC.

V usage is TRBV2 and J usage is TRBJ1-1; D unclear. Germline V gives CDR1 SNHLY, CDR2 FYNNEI. The V end lost 1 base, the J end lost 9 bases, and 15 bases lay between the germline ends. CDR3 length: 14 residues. The CDR3 DNA is TGTGCCAGCAGTGAAGGACGAAACAGAGTTAAAGCTTTCTTT. Its protein product is CASSEGRNRVKAFF.

The chain recombines TRBV11-3 with TRBJ1-3; D unresolved. The CDR3 totals 13 residues. Germline assignment: CDR1 SGHNT and CDR2 YENEEA. Trimming shortened V by 3 bases and J by 3 bases, and 6 bases separated the two germline ends. The CDR3 DNA reads TGTGCCAGCAGCTTTTCTGTTGGAAACACCATATATTTT. Encoded protein: CASSFSVGNTIYF. The entire variable domain, with the rest obtained from reference TRBV11-3 and TRBJ1-3, is as follows: EAGVVQSPRYKIIEKKQPVAFWCNPISGHNTLYWYLQNLGQGPELLIRYENEEAVDDSQLPKDRFSAERLKGVDSTLKIQPAELGDSAVYLCASSFSVGNTIYFGEGSWLTVV.

The J gene is TRBJ1-3, the V gene TRBV28; D is perhaps TRBD1 (5 bases). The CDR3 covers 15 residues. Germline values: CDR1 MDHEN, CDR2 SYDVKM. Between the trimmed V and J ends, which lost 1 base and 4 bases, there was a span of 11 bases. The CDR3 sequence: CASSLLTAEGNTIYF. The CDR3 DNA is TGTGCCAGCAGTTTATTGACAGCTGAAGGAAACACCATATATTTT.

The chain recombines TRBV29-1 with TRBJ1-2; 7 bases fit TRBD1. From germline, CDR1 is SQVTM and CDR2 ANQGSEA. V gave up 3 bases and J gave up 4 bases; unmatched junction bases: 8. This CDR3 has 14 amino acids. As DNA, the CDR3 is TGCAGCGTTGATCGACAGGGATTGACCTATGGCTACACCTTC. Translating gives CSVDRQGLTYGYTF.

This clone came up once. The V gene is TRBV2, the J gene TRBJ2-2; no definite D call. The CDR3 length is 14 residues. Germline V gene sequence: CDR1 SNHLY, CDR2 FYNNEI. The V and J ends lost 2 bases and 4 bases respectively, with 8 bases between them. The CDR3 DNA follows: TGTGCCAGCAGTGAAAATCTTTCCACCGGGGAGCTGTTTTTT. As protein: CASSENLSTGELFF.

This chain links TRBV7-8 with TRBJ1-1; D ambiguous. Germline V CDR1 and CDR2: SGHVS, FQNEAQ. V was shortened by 0 bases and J by 9 bases, with 8 bases between the two germline ends. The CDR3 is 12 residues long. The CDR3: CASSLASGKAFF. The CDR3 nucleotides read TGTGCCAGCAGCTTAGCATCGGGGAAAGCTTTCTTT.